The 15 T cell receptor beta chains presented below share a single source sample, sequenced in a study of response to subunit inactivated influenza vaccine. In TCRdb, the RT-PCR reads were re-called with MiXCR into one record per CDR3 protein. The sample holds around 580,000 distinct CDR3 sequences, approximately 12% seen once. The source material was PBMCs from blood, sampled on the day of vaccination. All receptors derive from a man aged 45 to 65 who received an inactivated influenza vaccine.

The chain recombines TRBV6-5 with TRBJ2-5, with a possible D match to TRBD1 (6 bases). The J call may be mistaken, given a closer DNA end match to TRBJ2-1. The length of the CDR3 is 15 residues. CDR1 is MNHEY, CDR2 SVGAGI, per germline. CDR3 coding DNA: TGTGCCAGCAGTTACTCCGGGACATCCCAAGAGACCCAGTTCTTC. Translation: CASSYSGTSQETQFF.

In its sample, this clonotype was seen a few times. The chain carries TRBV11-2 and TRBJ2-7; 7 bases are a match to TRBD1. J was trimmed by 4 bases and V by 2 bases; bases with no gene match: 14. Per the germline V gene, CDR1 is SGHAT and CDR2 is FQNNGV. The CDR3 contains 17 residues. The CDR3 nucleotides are TGTGCCAGCAGCTTATATTTATCGGGACAGTGGGCATACGAGCAGTACTTC. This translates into CASSLYLSGQWAYEQYF.

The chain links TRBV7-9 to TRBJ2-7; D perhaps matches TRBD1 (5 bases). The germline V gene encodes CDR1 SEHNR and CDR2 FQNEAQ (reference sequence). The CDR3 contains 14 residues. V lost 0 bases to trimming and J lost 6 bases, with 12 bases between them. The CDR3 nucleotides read TGTGCCAGCAGCTTAGCGGGGCCCATTTTCGAGCAGTACTTC. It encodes CASSLAGPIFEQYF.

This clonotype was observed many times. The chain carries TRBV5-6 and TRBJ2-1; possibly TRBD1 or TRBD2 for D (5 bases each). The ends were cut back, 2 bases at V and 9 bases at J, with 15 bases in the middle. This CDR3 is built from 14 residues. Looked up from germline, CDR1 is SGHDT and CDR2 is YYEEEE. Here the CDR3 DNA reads TGTGCCAGCAGCTTTCCCGGGACCGGGATTGAGCAGTTCTTC. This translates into CASSFPGTGIEQFF.

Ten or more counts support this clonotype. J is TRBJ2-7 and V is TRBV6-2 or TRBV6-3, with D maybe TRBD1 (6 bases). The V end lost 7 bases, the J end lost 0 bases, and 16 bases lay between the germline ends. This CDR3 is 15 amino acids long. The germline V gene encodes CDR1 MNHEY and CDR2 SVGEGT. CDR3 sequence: CASTRAGTLSYEQYF. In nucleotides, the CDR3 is TGTGCCAGCACCCGAGCCGGGACACTCTCCTACGAGCAGTACTTC.

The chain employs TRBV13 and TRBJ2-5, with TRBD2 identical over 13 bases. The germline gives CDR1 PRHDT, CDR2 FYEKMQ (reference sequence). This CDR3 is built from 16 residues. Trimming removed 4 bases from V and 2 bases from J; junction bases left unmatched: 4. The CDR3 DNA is TGTGCCAGCAGCTACAGGACTAGCGGGAGACAAGAGACCCAGTACTTC. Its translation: CASSYRTSGRQETQYF. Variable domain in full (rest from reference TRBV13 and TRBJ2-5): AAGVIQSPRHLIKEKRETATLKCYPIPRHDTVYWYQQGPGQDPQFLISFYEKMQSDKGSIPDRFSAQQFSDYHSELNMSSLELGDSALYFCASSYRTSGRQETQYFGPGTRLLVL.

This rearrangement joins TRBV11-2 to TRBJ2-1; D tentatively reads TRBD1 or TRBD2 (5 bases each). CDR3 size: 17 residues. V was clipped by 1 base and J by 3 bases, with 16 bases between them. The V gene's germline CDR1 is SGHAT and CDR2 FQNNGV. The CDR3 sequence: CASSLVSSGPLYNEQFF. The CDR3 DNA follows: TGTGCCAGCAGCTTAGTCTCATCGGGACCTCTCTACAATGAGCAGTTCTTC.

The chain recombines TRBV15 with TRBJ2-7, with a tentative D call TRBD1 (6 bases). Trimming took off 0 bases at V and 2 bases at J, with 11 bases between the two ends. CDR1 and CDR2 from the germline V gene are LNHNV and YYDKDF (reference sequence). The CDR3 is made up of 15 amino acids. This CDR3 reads CATSRDNPGAYEQYF. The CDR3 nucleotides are TGTGCCACCAGCAGAGATAATCCAGGGGCCTACGAGCAGTACTTC.

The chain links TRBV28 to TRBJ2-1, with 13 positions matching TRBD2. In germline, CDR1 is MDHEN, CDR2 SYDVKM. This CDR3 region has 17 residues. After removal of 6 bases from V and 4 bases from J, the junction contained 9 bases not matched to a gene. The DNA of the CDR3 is TGTGCCAGCAGCGACCGGACTAGCGGGAGTCTATACAATGAGCAGTTCTTC. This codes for CASSDRTSGSLYNEQFF.

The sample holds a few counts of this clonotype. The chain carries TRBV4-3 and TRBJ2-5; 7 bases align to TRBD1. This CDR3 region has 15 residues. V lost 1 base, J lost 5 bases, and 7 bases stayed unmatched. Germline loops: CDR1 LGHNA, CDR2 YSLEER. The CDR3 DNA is TGCGCCAGCAGCCAAGTAAACAGGGGTTTCGAGACCCAGTACTTC. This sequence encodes CASSQVNRGFETQYF.

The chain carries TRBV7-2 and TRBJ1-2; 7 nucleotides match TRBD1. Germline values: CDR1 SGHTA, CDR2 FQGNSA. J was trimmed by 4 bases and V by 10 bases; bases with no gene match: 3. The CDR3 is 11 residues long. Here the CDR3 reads CATTGVYGYTF. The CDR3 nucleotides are TGTGCCACAACAGGGGTCTATGGCTACACCTTC.

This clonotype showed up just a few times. CDR3: CASQLGAPNTGELFF. The DNA for the CDR3 is TGTGCCAGCCAACTGGGGGCCCCGAACACCGGGGAGCTGTTTTTT. The chain is built from TRBV2 and TRBJ2-2, with D maybe TRBD1 (6 bases). V shed 8 bases and J shed 0 bases, with 13 bases lying between them. The CDR3 runs to 15 residues. Germline values: CDR1 SNHLY, CDR2 FYNNEI.

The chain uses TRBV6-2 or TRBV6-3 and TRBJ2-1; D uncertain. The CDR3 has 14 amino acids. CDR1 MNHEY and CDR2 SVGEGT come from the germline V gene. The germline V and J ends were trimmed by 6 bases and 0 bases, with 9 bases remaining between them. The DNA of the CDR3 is TGTGCCAGCAGCTGGTCCCGCTCCTACAATGAGCAGTTCTTC. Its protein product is CASSWSRSYNEQFF.

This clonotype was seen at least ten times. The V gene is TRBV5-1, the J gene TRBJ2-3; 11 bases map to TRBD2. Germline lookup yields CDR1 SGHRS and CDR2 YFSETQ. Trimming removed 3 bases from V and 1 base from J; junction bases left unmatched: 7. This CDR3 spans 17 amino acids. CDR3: CASSSRLAGTGTDTQYF. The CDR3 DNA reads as TGCGCCAGCAGCTCCCGACTAGCGGGGACCGGCACAGATACGCAGTATTTT.

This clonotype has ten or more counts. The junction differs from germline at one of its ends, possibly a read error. The CDR3 sequence: CASSEARIYGYTF. The DNA for the CDR3 is TGTGCCAGCAGCGAAGCGCGGATATATGGCTACACCTTC. This chain uses TRBV2 with TRBJ1-2; no clear D gene. CDR1 is SNHLY and CDR2 is FYNNEI in the germline V gene. This CDR3 comprises 13 residues.